This T cell receptor (beta chain) is drawn from a study of shared clonotypes between healthy human individuals. Recent vaccinations or acute infections were absent in the healthy HIV-negative adult donors. This clone has only a few counts. Its matching antigen is unknown. Every subset had its genomic DNA shared out evenly among several immunoSEQ plates. Template for every sorted-subset replicate PCR totaled 200 to 250 ng DNA, about 30,000 T cell genomes. The assay was immunoSEQ multiplex PCR, and TCRdb's table has in-frame clones only and misses some. The table shows approximately 2.5 million clones, with 90% to 95% occurring only once. The CDR3 spans 13 residues. Germline V gives CDR1 SGHNT, CDR2 YENEEA. Trimming took 2 bases from V and 5 from J, leaving 9 bases between them. General study results and limits: Larger estimated richness was generally seen in naive subsets than in memory subsets.

Source material: naive CD4+ T cells from PBMCs. The subset here: CD45RA+ positively selected. The chain combines TRBV11-3 with TRBJ2-5; D is uncertain. The sequence was obtained from a man aged 18 to 29 in good health. Some clones in this sample may be carry-over from other donors' samples. In DNA form, the CDR3 reads TGTGCCAGCAGCTTAACGGTTGGGGAGACCCAGTACTTC. Protein product: CASSLTVGETQYF.